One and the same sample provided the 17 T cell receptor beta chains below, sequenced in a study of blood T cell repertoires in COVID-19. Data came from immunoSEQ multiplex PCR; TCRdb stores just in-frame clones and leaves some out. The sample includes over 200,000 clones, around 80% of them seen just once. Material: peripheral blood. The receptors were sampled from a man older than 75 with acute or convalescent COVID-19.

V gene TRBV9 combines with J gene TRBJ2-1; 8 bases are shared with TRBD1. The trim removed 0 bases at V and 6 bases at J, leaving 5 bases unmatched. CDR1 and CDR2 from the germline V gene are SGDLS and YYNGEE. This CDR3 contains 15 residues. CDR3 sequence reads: CASSVGQGPFNEQFF. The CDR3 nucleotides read TGTGCCAGCAGCGTAGGACAGGGGCCCTTCAATGAGCAGTTCTTC.

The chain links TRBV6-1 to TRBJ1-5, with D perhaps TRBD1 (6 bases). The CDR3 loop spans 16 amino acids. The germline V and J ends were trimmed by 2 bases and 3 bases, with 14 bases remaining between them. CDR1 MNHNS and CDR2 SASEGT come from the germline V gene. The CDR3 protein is CASSESARTDNQPQHF. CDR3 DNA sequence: TGTGCCAGCAGTGAATCCGCAAGGACAGACAATCAGCCCCAGCATTTT.

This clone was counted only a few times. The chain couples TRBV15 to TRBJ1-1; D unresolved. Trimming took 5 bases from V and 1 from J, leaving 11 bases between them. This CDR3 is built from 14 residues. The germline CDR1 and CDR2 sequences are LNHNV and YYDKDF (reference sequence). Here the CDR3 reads CATSGRRENTEAFF. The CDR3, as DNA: TGTGCCACCAGCGGCCGACGGGAGAACACTGAAGCTTTCTTT.

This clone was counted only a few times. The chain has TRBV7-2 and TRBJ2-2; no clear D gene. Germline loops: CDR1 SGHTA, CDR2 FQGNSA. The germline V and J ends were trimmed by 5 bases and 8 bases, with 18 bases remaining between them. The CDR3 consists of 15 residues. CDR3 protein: CASSISQSARGELFF. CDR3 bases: TGTGCCAGCAGCATTAGCCAATCCGCGCGGGGGGAGCTGTTTTTT.

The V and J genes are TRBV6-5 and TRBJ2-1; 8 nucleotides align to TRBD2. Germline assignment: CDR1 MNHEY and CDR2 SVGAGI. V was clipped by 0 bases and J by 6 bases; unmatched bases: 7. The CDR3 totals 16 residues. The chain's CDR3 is CASSYSRRGGLNEQFF. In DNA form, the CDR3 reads TGTGCCAGCAGTTACTCGCGACGGGGGGGCCTCAATGAGCAGTTCTTC.

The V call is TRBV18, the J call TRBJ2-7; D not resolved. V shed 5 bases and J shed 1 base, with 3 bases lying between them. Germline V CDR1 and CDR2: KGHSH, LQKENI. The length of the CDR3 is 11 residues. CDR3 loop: CASSSSYEQYF. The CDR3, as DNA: TGTGCCAGCTCATCTTCCTACGAGCAGTACTTC.

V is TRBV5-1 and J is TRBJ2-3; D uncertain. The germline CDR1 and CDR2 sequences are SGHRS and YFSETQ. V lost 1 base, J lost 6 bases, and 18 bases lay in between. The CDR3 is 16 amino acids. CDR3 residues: CASSLFPGSAPDTQYF. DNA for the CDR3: TGCGCCAGCAGCTTGTTTCCCGGGTCGGCCCCGGATACGCAGTATTTT.

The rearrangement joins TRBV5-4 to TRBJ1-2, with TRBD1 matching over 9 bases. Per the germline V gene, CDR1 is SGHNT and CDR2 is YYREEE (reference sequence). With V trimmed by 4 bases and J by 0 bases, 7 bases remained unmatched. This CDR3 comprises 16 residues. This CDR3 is CASSDRTGVPNYGYTF. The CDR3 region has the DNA TGTGCCAGCAGCGATCGGACAGGGGTCCCTAACTATGGCTACACCTTC.

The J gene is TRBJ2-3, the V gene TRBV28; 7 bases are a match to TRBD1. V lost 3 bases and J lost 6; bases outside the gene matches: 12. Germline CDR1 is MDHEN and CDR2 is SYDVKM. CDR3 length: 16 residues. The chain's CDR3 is CASSFPRAGGSDTQYF. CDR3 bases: TGTGCCAGCAGTTTCCCCCGGGCAGGGGGTTCGGATACGCAGTATTTT.

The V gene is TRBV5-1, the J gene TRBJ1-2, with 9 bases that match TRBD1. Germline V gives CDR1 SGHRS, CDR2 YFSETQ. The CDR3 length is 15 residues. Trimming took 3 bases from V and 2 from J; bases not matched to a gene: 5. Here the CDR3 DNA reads TGCGCCAGCAGCTCGGCCACAGGGGGCAACTATGGCTACACCTTC. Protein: CASSSATGGNYGYTF.

The DNA for the CDR3 is TGTGCCAGCAGCCCAGGACTAGCGGGGTTCACAGATACGCAGTATTTT. This encodes CASSPGLAGFTDTQYF. The V and J genes are TRBV9 and TRBJ2-3; 12 bases are a match to TRBD2. The CDR3 has 16 amino acids. Germline V CDR1 and CDR2: SGDLS, YYNGEE. The trim removed 4 bases at V and 2 bases at J, leaving 5 bases unmatched. Full variable domain (outside the CDR3, taken from reference TRBV9 and TRBJ2-3): DSGVTQTPKHLITATGQRVTLRCSPRSGDLSVYWYQQSLDQGLQFLIQYYNGEERAKGNILERFSAQQFPDLHSELNLSSLELGDSALYFCASSPGLAGFTDTQYFGPGTRLTVL.

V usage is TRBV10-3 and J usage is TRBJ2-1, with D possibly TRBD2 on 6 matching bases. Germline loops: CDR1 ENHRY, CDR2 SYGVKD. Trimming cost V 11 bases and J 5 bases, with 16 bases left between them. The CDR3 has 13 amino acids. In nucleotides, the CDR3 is TGTGCCGCCCGGACTATCCAACACAATGAGCAGTTCTTC. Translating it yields CAARTIQHNEQFF.

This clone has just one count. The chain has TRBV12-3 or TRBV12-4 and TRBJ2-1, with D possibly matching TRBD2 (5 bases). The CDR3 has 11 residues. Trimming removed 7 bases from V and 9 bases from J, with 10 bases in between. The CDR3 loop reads CASTRGGEQFF. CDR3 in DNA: TGTGCCAGCACCCGGGGTGGTGAGCAGTTCTTC.

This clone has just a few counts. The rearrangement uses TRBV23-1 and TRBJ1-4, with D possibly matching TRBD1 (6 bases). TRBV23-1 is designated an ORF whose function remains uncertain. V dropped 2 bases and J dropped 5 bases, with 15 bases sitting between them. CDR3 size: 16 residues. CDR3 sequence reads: CASSQPRTEPNEKLFF. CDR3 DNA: TGCGCCAGCAGTCAACCAAGGACAGAACCGAATGAAAAACTGTTTTTT.

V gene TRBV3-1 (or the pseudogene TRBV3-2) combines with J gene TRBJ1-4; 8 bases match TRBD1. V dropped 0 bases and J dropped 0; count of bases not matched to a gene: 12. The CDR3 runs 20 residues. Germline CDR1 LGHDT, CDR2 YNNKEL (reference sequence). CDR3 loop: CASSQDLPAGTGTTNEKLFF. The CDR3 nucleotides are TGTGCCAGCAGCCAAGACTTACCTGCCGGGACAGGCACAACTAATGAAAAACTGTTTTTT.

The CDR3 loop is CASSEGGGRGPFF. For the CDR3, the DNA is TGTGCCAGCAGTGAAGGGGGGGGGCGAGGACCTTTCTTT. The V call is TRBV6-1, the J call TRBJ1-1, with a weak D call TRBD1 (6 bases). Trimming took 1 base from V and 12 from J, leaving 15 bases between them. The CDR3 contains 13 residues. CDR1 MNHNS and CDR2 SASEGT come from the germline V gene.

The CDR3 DNA reads as TGCGCCAGCAGCCCGGTGACTAGCGACGGGGAGCTGTTTTTT. This sequence encodes CASSPVTSDGELFF. The chain carries TRBV5-1 and TRBJ2-2, with 8 positions matching TRBD2. The ends lost 4 bases at V and 7 bases at J; junction bases unmatched: 6. CDR1 and CDR2 (germline): SGHRS, YFSETQ. The CDR3 is 14 residues long.